The entry below gives a single T cell receptor (beta chain) sequence along with its context. This entry is derived from a study of blood T cell repertoires in COVID-19. Study summary: Samples came from the United States, Italy and Spain, spanning acute and convalescent COVID-19. PBMCs, B-cell-depleted T cells, or T cells provided the cDNA or gDNA that made up the material.

Original processing notes: The authors estimated nucleated cell counts from reference gene primer amplification. Measured with immunoSEQ multiplex PCR; TCRdb has only the in-frame clones, and not every one. V and J calls and clone size are copied from that table; D and trimming were computed from the DNA. The sample holds approximately 130,000 clones, around 88% seen once. V gave up 5 bases and J gave up 6 bases, with 14 bases separating them. The CDR3 is made up of 13 amino acids. Germline CDR1 and CDR2: SGHTA and FQGNSA. The sequence derives from a woman aged 50 to 65 who had recovered from COVID-19. The sequencing input was peripheral blood. The rearrangement links TRBV7-2 to TRBJ2-7, with D possibly TRBD1 on 5 matching bases. The CDR3 reads CASSPRTRGEQYF. The CDR3 DNA reads TGTGCCAGCAGCCCGAGGACAAGGGGCGAGCAGTACTTC. The full variable domain, its missing parts supplied by reference TRBV7-2 and TRBJ2-7, is GAGVSQSPSNKVTEKGKDVELRCDPISGHTALYWYRQSLGQGLEFLIYFQGNSAPDKSGLPSDRFSAERTGGSVSTLTIQRTQQEDSAVYLCASSPRTRGEQYFGPGTRLTVT.